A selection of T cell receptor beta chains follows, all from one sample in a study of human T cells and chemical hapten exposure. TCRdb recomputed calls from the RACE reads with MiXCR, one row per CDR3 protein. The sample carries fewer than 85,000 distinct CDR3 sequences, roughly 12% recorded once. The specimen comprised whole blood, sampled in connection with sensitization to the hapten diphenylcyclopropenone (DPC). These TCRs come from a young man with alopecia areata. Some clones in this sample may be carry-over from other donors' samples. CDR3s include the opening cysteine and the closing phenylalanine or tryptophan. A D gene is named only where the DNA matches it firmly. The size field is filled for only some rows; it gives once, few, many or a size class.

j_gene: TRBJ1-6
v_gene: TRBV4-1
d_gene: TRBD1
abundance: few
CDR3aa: CASIRPGQKSPLHF
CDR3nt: TGCGCCAGCATACGACCGGGACAGAAATCACCCCTCCACTTT

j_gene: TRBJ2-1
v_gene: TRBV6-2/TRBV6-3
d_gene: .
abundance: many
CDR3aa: CASRGYNEQFF
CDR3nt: TGTGCCAGCAGGGGCTACAATGAGCAGTTCTTC

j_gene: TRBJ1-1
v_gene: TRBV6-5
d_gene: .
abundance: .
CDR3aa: CASSRIPGEAFF
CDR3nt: TGTGCCAGCAGCAGAATTCCAGGGGAAGCTTTCTTT

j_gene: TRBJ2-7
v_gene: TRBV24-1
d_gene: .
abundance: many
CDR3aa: CATSDTDRYEQYF
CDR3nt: TGTGCCACCAGTGATACAGACCGCTACGAGCAGTACTTC

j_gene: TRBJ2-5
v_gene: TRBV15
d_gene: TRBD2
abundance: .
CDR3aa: CATSRFPLLAGGDETQYF
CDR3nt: TGTGCCACCAGCAGATTTCCCCTACTAGCGGGGGGGGATGAGACCCAGTACTTC

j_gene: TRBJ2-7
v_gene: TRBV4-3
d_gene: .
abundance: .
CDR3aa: CASSQDYWGRSSYEQYF
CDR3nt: TGCGCCAGCAGCCAAGACTATTGGGGCAGGAGCTCCTACGAGCAGTACTTC

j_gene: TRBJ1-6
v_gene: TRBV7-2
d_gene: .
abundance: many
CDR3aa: CASSSDIPPLHF
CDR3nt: TGTGCCAGCAGCTCGGACATCCCACCCCTCCACTTT

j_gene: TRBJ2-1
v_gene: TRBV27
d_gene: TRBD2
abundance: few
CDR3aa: CASSASGSSSYNEQFF
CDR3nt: TGTGCCAGCAGCGCTAGCGGGTCCAGCTCCTACAATGAGCAGTTCTTC

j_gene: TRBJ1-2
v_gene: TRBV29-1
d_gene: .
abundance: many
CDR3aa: CSVPSRTNYGYTF
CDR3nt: TGCAGCGTCCCATCTCGTACCAACTATGGCTACACCTTC

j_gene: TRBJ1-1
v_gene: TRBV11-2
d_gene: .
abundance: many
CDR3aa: CASSLNNRANTEAFF
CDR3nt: TGTGCCAGCAGCTTAAACAACAGGGCGAACACTGAAGCTTTCTTT

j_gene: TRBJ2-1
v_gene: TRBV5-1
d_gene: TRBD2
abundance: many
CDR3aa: CASTRTSGGNEQFF
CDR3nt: TGCGCCAGCACCAGGACTAGCGGGGGGAATGAGCAGTTCTTC

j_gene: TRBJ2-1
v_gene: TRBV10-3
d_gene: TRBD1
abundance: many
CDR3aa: CAISATGGNEQFF
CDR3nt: TGTGCCATCAGCGCGACAGGGGGAAATGAGCAGTTCTTC

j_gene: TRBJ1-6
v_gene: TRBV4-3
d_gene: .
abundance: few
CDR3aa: CASSQEFRSPLHF
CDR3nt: TGCGCCAGCAGCCAAGAATTTCGATCACCCCTCCACTTT

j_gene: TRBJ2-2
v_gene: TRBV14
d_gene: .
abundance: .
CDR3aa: CASSQRTQNTGELFF
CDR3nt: TGTGCCAGCAGCCAACGGACACAGAACACCGGGGAGCTGTTTTTT

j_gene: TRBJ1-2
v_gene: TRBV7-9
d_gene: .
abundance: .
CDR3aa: CASSNQGNYGYTF
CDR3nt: TGTGCCAGCAGCAACCAGGGAAACTATGGCTACACCTTC

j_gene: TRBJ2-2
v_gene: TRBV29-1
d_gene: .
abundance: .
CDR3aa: CSVLRVAGELFF
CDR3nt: TGCAGCGTCCTCAGGGTTGCCGGGGAGCTGTTTTTT

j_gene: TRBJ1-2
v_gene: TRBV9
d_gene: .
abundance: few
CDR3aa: CASSPYMGGPNGYTF
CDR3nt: TGTGCCAGCAGCCCCTACATGGGAGGTCCGAATGGCTACACCTTC

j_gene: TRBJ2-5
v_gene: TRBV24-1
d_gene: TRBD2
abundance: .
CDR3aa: CATRRSSGGPQETQYF
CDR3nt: TGTGCCACCCGGCGGAGTAGCGGGGGACCTCAAGAGACCCAGTACTTC

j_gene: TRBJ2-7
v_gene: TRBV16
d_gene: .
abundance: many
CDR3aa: CASSRLLAGTHYEQYF
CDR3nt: TGTGCCAGCAGCCGCCTCCTGGCCGGGACACACTACGAGCAGTACTTC

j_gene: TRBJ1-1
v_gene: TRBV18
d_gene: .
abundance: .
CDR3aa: CASSPQTGSEAFF
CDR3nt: TGTGCCAGCTCACCTCAGACGGGGAGTGAAGCTTTCTTT